This TCR beta chain was profiled in a study of T-cell reconstitution after alpha-beta-depleted transplantation in children. This clonotype was found many times. Preparation of the TCRbeta library involved a method that used unique molecular identifiers. MiXCR was run by TCRdb on the PCR reads, yielding one entry per CDR3 protein. Seen here are 150,000 to 250,000 distinct CDR3 sequences, about 14% observed once, and the top ten hold about 13%. Germline CDR1 and CDR2: DFQATT and SNEGSKA (reference sequence). CDR3 size: 13 residues. Trimming stripped 0 bases from V and 1 base from J, with 7 bases between.

Sequences were derived from PBMCs from the stem cell graft donor, sampled from the stem cell graft. J is TRBJ2-7 and V is TRBV20-1; D ambiguous. The TCR was taken from a human donor who donated a stem cell graft to a child with acute lymphoblastic leukemia. The CDR3 DNA is TGCAGTGCTAGAGATTCGGGTTCCTACGAGCAGTACTTC. This gives the protein CSARDSGSYEQYF.